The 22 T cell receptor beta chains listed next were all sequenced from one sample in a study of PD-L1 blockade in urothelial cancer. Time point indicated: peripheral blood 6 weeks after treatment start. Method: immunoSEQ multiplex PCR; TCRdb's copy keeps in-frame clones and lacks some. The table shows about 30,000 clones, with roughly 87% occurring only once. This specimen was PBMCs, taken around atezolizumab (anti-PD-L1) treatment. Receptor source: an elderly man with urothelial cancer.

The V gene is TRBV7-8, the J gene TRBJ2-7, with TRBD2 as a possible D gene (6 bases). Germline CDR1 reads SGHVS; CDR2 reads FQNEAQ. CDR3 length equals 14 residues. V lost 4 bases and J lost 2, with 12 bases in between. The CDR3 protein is CASSSLRGTYEQYF. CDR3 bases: TGTGCCAGCAGCTCCCTCCGCGGGACCTACGAGCAGTACTTC. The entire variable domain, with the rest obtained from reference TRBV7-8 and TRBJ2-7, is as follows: GAGVSQSPRYKVAKRGQDVALRCDPISGHVSLFWYQQALGQGPEFLTYFQNEAQLDKSGLPSDRFFAERPEGSVSTLKIQRTQQEDSAVYLCASSSLRGTYEQYFGPGTRLTVT.

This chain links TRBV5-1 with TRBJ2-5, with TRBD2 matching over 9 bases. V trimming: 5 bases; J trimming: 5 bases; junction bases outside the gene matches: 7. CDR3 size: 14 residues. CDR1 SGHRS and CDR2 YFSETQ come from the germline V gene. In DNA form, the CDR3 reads TGCGCCAGCAGAGGACTCACTAGCGGGGAGACCCAGTACTTC. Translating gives CASRGLTSGETQYF.

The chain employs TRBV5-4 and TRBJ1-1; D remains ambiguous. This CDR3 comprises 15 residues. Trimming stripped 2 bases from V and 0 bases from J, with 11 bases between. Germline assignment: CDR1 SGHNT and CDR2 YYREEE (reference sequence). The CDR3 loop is CASSFAADLNTEAFF. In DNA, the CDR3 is TGTGCCAGCAGCTTCGCGGCCGACTTGAACACTGAAGCTTTCTTT.

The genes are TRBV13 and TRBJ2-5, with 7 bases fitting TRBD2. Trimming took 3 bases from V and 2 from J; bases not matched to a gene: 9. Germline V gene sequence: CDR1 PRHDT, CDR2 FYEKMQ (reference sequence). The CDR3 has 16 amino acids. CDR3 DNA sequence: TGTGCCAGCAGCTTGGGGGGGACGGGGAGACAAGAGACCCAGTACTTC. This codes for CASSLGGTGRQETQYF.

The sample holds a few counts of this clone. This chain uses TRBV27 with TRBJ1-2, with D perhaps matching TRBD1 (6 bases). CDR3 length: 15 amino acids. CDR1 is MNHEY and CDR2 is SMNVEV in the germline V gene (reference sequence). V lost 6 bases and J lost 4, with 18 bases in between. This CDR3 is CASRAAGAAIYGYTF. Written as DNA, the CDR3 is TGTGCCAGCAGGGCCGCGGGGGCGGCCATCTATGGCTACACCTTC.

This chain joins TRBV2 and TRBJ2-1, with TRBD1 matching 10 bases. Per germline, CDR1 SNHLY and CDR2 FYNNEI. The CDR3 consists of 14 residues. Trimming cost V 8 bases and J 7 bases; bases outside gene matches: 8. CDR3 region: CASWGQGRGNEQFF. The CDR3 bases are TGTGCCAGCTGGGGACAGGGGAGGGGGAATGAGCAGTTCTTC.

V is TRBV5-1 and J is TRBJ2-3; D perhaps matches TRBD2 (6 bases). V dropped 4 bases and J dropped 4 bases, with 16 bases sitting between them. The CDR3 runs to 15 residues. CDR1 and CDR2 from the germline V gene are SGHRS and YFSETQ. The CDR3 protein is CASSPLGGGSDTQYF. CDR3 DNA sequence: TGCGCCAGCAGCCCGCTGGGGGGTGGTTCAGATACGCAGTATTTT.

CDR3 region: CASSPQGYRDGYTF. CDR3 DNA: TGTGCCAGTAGTCCCCAGGGTTATAGGGATGGCTACACCTTC. This sequence joins TRBV19 and TRBJ1-2; a possible D gene is TRBD1 (5 bases). The CDR3 totals 14 residues. The germline V and J ends were trimmed by 5 bases and 6 bases, with 16 bases remaining between them. Germline-derived CDR1 and CDR2 are LNHDA and SQIVND (reference sequence).

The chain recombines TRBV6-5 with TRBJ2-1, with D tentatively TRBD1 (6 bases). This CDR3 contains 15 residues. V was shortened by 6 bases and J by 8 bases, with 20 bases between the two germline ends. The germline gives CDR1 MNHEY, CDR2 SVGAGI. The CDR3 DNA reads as TGTGCCAGCAGCCTGGGCAGGGGCAATGTCGATGAGCAGTTCTTC. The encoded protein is CASSLGRGNVDEQFF.

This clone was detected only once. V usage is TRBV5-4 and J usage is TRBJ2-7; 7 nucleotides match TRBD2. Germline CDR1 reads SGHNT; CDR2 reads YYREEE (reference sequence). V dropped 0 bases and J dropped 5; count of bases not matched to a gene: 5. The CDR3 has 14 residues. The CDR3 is CASSLAGREHEQYF. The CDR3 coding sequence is TGTGCCAGCAGCTTGGCAGGGCGGGAGCACGAGCAGTACTTC.

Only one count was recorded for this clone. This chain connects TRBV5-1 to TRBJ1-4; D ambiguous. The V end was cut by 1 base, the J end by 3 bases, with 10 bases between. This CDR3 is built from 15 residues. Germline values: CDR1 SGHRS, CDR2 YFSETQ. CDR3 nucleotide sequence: TGCGCCAGCAGCTTGTCTACAGTCGCTAATGAAAAACTGTTTTTT. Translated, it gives CASSLSTVANEKLFF. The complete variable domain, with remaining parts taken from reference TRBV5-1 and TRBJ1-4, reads KAGVTQTPRYLIKTRGQQVTLSCSPISGHRSVSWYQQTPGQGLQFLFEYFSETQRNKGNFPGRFSGRQFSNSRSEMNVSTLELGDSALYLCASSLSTVANEKLFFGSGTQLSVL.

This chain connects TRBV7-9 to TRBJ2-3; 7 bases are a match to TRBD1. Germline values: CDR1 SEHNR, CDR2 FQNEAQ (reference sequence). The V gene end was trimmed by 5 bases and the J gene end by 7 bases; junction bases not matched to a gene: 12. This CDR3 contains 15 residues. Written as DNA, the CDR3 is TGTGCCAGCAGCGCCTGGACAGGCGACGATAATACGCAGTATTTT. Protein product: CASSAWTGDDNTQYF.

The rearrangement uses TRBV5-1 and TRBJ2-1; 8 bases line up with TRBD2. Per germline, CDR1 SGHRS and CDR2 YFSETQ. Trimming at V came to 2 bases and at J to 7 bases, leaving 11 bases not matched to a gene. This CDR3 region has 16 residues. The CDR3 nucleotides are TGCGCCAGCAGCTTTACCGGGACTAGGGGAATGAATGAGCAGTTCTTC. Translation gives CASSFTGTRGMNEQFF.

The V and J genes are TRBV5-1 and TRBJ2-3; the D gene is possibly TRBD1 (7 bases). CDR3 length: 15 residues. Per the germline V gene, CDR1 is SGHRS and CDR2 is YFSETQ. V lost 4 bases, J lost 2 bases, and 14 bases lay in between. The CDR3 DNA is TGCGCCAGCAGCGGCGGGACAGAATACACAGATACGCAGTATTTT. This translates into CASSGGTEYTDTQYF.

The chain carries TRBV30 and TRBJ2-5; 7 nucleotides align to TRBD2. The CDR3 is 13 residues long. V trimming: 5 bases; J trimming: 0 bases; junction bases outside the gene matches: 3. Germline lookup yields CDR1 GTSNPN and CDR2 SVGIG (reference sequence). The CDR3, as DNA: TGTGCCTGGGACGGGGGGTACCAAGAGACCCAGTACTTC. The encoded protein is CAWDGGYQETQYF. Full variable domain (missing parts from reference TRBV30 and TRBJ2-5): SQTIHQWPATLVQPVGSPLSLECTVEGTSNPNLYWYRQAAGRGLQLLFYSVGIGQISSEVPQNLSASRPQDRQFILSSKKLLLSDSGFYLCAWDGGYQETQYFGPGTRLLVL.

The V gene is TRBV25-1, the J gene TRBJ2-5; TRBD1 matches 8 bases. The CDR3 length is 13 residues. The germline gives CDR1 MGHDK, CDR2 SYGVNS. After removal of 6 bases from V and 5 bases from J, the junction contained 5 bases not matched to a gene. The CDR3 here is CASRQGGLETQYF. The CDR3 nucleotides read TGTGCCAGCAGACAGGGGGGTTTGGAGACCCAGTACTTC. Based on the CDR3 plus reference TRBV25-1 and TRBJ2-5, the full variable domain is EADIYQTPRYLVIGTGKKITLECSQTMGHDKMYWYQQDPGMELHLIHYSYGVNSTEKGDLSSESTVSRIRTEHFPLTLESARPSHTSQYLCASRQGGLETQYFGPGTRLLVL.

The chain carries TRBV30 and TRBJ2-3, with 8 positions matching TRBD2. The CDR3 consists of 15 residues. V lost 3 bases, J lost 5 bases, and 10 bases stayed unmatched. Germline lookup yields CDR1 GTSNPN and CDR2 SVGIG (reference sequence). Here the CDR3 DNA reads TGTGCCTGGAGCCACCGAGCGGGAGTAGTAGATACGCAGTATTTT. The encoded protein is CAWSHRAGVVDTQYF.

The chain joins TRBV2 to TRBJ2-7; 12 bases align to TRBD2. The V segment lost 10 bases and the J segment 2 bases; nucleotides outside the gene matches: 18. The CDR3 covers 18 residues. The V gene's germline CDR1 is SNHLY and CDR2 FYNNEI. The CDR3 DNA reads TGTGCCACCTTAGACTTATCTAGCGGGAGGGCCGGGGCCTACGAGCAGTACTTC. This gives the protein CATLDLSSGRAGAYEQYF.

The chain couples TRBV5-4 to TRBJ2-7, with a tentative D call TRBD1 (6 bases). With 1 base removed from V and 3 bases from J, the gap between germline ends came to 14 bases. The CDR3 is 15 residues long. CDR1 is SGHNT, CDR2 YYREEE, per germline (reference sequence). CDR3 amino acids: CASSLQGPINYEQYF. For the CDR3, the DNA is TGTGCCAGCAGCTTGCAGGGGCCTATCAACTACGAGCAGTACTTC.

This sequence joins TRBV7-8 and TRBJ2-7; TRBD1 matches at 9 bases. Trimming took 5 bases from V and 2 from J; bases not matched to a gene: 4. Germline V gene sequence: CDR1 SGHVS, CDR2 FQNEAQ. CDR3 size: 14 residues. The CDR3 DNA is TGTGCCAGCAGCCCAGGACAGGGGCCCTACGAGCAGTACTTC. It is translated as CASSPGQGPYEQYF.

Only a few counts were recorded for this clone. The CDR3 region is CASSGGTSGSYEQYF. CDR3 bases: TGCGCCAGCAGTGGAGGGACTAGCGGGTCCTACGAGCAGTACTTC. J is TRBJ2-7 and V is TRBV10-1; TRBD2 matches 12 bases. Trimming removed 4 bases from V and 1 base from J; junction bases left unmatched: 2. This CDR3 is 15 amino acids long. Germline V gene lookup returns CDR1 WNHNN and CDR2 SYGVQD (reference sequence).

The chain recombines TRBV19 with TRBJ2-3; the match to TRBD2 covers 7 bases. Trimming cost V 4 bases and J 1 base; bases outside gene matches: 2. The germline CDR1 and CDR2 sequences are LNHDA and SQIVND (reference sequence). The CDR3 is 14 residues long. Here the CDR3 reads CASSKTSGTDTQYF. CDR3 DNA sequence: TGTGCCAGTAGTAAAACTAGCGGCACAGATACGCAGTATTTT.